This T cell receptor beta chain was recovered during a study of brain T cells in children with intractable seizures. General study points: Viral specificity was inferred only from CDR3 similarity; HCMV serostatus was unknown. Clones missing pre-surgery may reflect undersampling of that blood sample.

The protocol was immunoSEQ multiplex PCR, while the TCRdb copy is restricted to in-frame clones and leaves out a portion. The sample includes 110,000 or so clones, 94% of them seen just once. Note on this clone: Its specificity is not known.

J lost 4 bases, V lost 7 bases, and 9 bases had no gene match. CDR1 is MNHNY, CDR2 SVGAGI, per germline (reference sequence). This CDR3 has 14 amino acids. The sequenced cases were selected for having the highest brain T cell transcript signatures. At least one anti-epileptic drug was given before surgery. The sequencing used peripheral blood, collected at surgery. This receptor was taken from a boy under two years old with hemimegalencephaly and intractable seizures. The chain carries TRBV6-6 and TRBJ1-2, with 7 positions matching TRBD1. CDR3 sequence reads: CASTATGSTYGYTF. DNA for the CDR3: TGTGCCAGCACCGCGACAGGGTCTACCTATGGCTACACCTTC.